The rows below give T cell receptor beta chains drawn from one sample of a study of STAT5B mutations in CD4+ large granular lymphocyte leukemia. Profiled with immunoSEQ multiplex PCR; TCRdb holds only in-frame clones, not every one. The sample lists about 30,000 clones, 71% seen once, with less than 0.5% in the top ten. Sequences were obtained from CD4+ T cells from blood buffy coats. These receptors all stem from a human donor in good health. Both conserved end residues are part of each CDR3. The D gene is left open where the match is weak. Clone size, where shown, is once, few, many, or a class for clones that have expanded.

CDR3nt: TGTGCCAGCAGCACGGAAGTAGGTTCACCCCTCCACTTT
CDR3aa: CASSTEVGSPLHF
d_gene: -
abundance: few
j_gene: TRBJ1-6
v_gene: TRBV7-9

CDR3nt: TGCGCCAGCAGCCTGCGTATAGGGGGGGGCCCCCAAGAGACCCAGTACTTC
CDR3aa: CASSLRIGGGPQETQYF
d_gene: -
abundance: -
j_gene: TRBJ2-5
v_gene: TRBV5-1

CDR3nt: TGTGCCAGCTCACCCAACACCGGGGAGCTGTTTTTT
CDR3aa: CASSPNTGELFF
d_gene: -
abundance: -
j_gene: TRBJ2-2
v_gene: TRBV18

CDR3nt: TGTGCCAGCAGTGAATGGGGGGGCCTAGATACGCAGTATTTT
CDR3aa: CASSEWGGLDTQYF
d_gene: -
abundance: -
j_gene: TRBJ2-3
v_gene: TRBV6-1

CDR3nt: TGTGCCAGCAGCTTGGGACTGACGAACACCGGGGAGCTGTTTTTT
CDR3aa: CASSLGLTNTGELFF
d_gene: -
abundance: -
j_gene: TRBJ2-2
v_gene: TRBV11-3

CDR3nt: TGTGCCAGCAGCCAAGAAGGGCAGGGGAACTATGGCTACACCTTC
CDR3aa: CASSQEGQGNYGYTF
d_gene: -
abundance: few
j_gene: TRBJ1-2
v_gene: TRBV4-2

CDR3nt: TGTGCCAGTAGTACAGGGATATATGAAGCTTTCTTT
CDR3aa: CASSTGIYEAFF
d_gene: -
abundance: -
j_gene: TRBJ1-1
v_gene: TRBV19

CDR3nt: TGTGCCAGCAGCATTGGGACAGGCCGATCCTACGAGCAGTACTTC
CDR3aa: CASSIGTGRSYEQYF
d_gene: TRBD1
abundance: -
j_gene: TRBJ2-7
v_gene: TRBV28

CDR3nt: TGTGCCAGCAGCGAAGACCGGGACTCTCAGTACGAGCAGTACTTC
CDR3aa: CASSEDRDSQYEQYF
d_gene: -
abundance: -
j_gene: TRBJ2-7
v_gene: TRBV7-6

CDR3nt: TGTGCCAGCAGTATCACCTACCCACAGGGTGTGAGCTCCTACGAGCAGTACTTC
CDR3aa: CASSITYPQGVSSYEQYF
d_gene: -
abundance: -
j_gene: TRBJ2-7
v_gene: TRBV27

CDR3nt: TGTGCCAGTAGGGCGGGGGGTTCCTACAATGAGCAGTTCTTC
CDR3aa: CASRAGGSYNEQFF
d_gene: TRBD2
abundance: -
j_gene: TRBJ2-1
v_gene: TRBV19

CDR3nt: TGTGCCAGTACCCAAATTGGGGGAAACTATGGCTACACCTTC
CDR3aa: CASTQIGGNYGYTF
d_gene: -
abundance: -
j_gene: TRBJ1-2
v_gene: TRBV19

CDR3nt: TGCGCCAGCAGCTCTGGACAGGGGGTGTACAATGAGCAGTTCTTC
CDR3aa: CASSSGQGVYNEQFF
d_gene: TRBD1
abundance: -
j_gene: TRBJ2-1
v_gene: TRBV5-1

CDR3nt: TGCGCCAGCAGCTTGGAGACCTACGAGCAGTACTTC
CDR3aa: CASSLETYEQYF
d_gene: -
abundance: -
j_gene: TRBJ2-7
v_gene: TRBV5-1

CDR3nt: TGTGCCAGCAGCTCTGGACAGGGGGCAGGGGTACAAGAGACCCAGTACTTC
CDR3aa: CASSSGQGAGVQETQYF
d_gene: TRBD1
abundance: -
j_gene: TRBJ2-5
v_gene: TRBV7-6

CDR3nt: TGTGCCAGCAGGCAACTTCCGGGACACATGAACACTGAAGCTTTCTTT
CDR3aa: CASRQLPGHMNTEAFF
d_gene: -
abundance: few
j_gene: TRBJ1-1
v_gene: TRBV27

CDR3nt: TGTGCCAGCTCACCACAGGGACCGAGCACTGAAGCTTTCTTT
CDR3aa: CASSPQGPSTEAFF
d_gene: -
abundance: -
j_gene: TRBJ1-1
v_gene: TRBV18